The 6 T cell receptor beta chains below all came from one sample that was sequenced in a study of blood T cell repertoires in COVID-19. Generated by immunoSEQ multiplex PCR, the TCRdb table keeps only in-frame clones and is missing some. This sample has 200,000 to 250,000 clones, with less than 90% found just once. Material for sequencing was PBMCs or T cells enriched from blood (not recorded which). These receptors came from a woman aged 25-40 years who had recovered from COVID-19.

V and J are TRBV6-4 and TRBJ1-5; tentatively, D is TRBD1 (6 bases). Trimming removed 9 bases at V and 2 bases at J, with 17 bases between. Germline CDR1 is MRHNA and CDR2 is SNTAGT. The CDR3 loop spans 15 amino acids. CDR3 sequence (DNA): TGTGCCAGAATAGAACCTCGACAGGGCAATCAGCCCCAGCATTTT. Its protein product is CARIEPRQGNQPQHF.

The chain carries TRBV7-2 and TRBJ1-4; the D gene is possibly TRBD1 (5 bases). Deletions cut 6 bases from V and 7 bases from J, with 15 bases between. Germline V gene sequence: CDR1 SGHTA, CDR2 FQGNSA. The CDR3 has 14 residues. DNA for the CDR3: TGTGCCAGCAGTCCGGGACTCGGGGGTGAAAAACTGTTTTTT. Translated, it gives CASSPGLGGEKLFF.

Concerning this clone: Other DNA sequences in this sample translate to the same CDR3. The J gene is TRBJ1-1, the V gene TRBV6-5; TRBD1 might be the D (5 bases). The CDR3 contains 15 residues. Trimming removed 0 bases from V and 1 base from J, with 9 bases in between. CDR1 MNHEY and CDR2 SVGAGI come from the germline V gene. The CDR3 DNA sequence: TGTGCCAGCAGTTACTCTGGACAAGCGAACACTGAAGCTTTCTTT. Translation: CASSYSGQANTEAFF.

This chain uses TRBV27 with TRBJ1-6; TRBD1 matches at 7 bases. V was clipped by 6 bases and J by 0 bases; unmatched bases: 8. Germline V CDR1 and CDR2: MNHEY, SMNVEV (reference sequence). This CDR3 spans 17 amino acids. In DNA form, the CDR3 reads TGTGCCAGCAGCCAGGGGGGCCTGAGCTCCTATAATTCACCCCTCCACTTT. This encodes CASSQGGLSSYNSPLHF.

The rearrangement links TRBV14 to TRBJ2-1; the D gene is possibly TRBD2 (5 bases). This CDR3 has 15 amino acids. The V end lost 4 bases, the J end lost 0 bases, and 10 bases lay between the germline ends. The germline gives CDR1 SGHDN, CDR2 FVKESK. Here the CDR3 DNA reads TGTGCCAGCAGCCCTCGGGGAGCCTCCTACAATGAGCAGTTCTTC. Translation gives CASSPRGASYNEQFF.

The chain employs TRBV5-1 and TRBJ1-6, with a possible D match to TRBD1 (6 bases). Trimming took off 4 bases at V and 8 bases at J, with 13 bases between the two ends. CDR3 length: 14 amino acids. Germline CDR1 is SGHRS and CDR2 is YFSETQ. This chain's CDR3 is CASSGGGLYSPLHF. The DNA of the CDR3 is TGCGCCAGCAGCGGGGGGGGCCTCTATTCACCCCTCCACTTT.